This record covers a single T cell receptor (beta chain). Assay: immunoSEQ multiplex PCR; the TCRdb copy retains only in-frame clones and omits some. This sample yields over 100,000 clones, of which about 90% are seen a single time; roughly 4.3% belongs to the top ten. The sample originates from a study of T cell responses to AZD1222 COVID-19 vaccine. Losses at the gene ends were 2 bases for V and 5 bases for J; bases not matched to a gene: 14. From germline, CDR1 is MNHEY and CDR2 SVGEGT. The CDR3 has 19 amino acids. The clonotype comes from an adult who received the AZD1222 COVID-19 vaccine. Sample: peripheral blood, taken 28 days after the second AZD1222 dose. The rearrangement links TRBV6-2 or TRBV6-3 to TRBJ2-5, with TRBD2 identical over 13 bases. CDR3 sequence: CASSYPRLAGGPERETQYF. CDR3 bases: TGTGCCAGCAGTTACCCCAGACTAGCGGGAGGACCGGAGAGGGAGACCCAGTACTTC.